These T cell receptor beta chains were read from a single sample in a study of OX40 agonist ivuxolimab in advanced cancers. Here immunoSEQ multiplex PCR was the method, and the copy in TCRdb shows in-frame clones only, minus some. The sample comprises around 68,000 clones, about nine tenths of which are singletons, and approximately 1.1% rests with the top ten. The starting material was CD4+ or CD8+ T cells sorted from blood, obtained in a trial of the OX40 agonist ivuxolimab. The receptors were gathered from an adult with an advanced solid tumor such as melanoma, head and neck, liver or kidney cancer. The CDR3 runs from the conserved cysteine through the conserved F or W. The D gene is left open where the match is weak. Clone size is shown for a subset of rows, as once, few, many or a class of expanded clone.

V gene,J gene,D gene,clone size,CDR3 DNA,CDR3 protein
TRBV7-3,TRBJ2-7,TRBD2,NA,TGTGCCAGCAGCCGCTTAGCGGGAGCCTACGAGCAGTACTTC,CASSRLAGAYEQYF
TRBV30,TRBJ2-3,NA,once,TGTGCCTGGAGTGTTTTAGCGGCTAGCACAGATACGCAGTATTTT,CAWSVLAASTDTQYF
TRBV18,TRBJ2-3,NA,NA,TGTGCCAGCTCACCGTCACTCCAGGGCACAGATACGCAGTATTTT,CASSPSLQGTDTQYF
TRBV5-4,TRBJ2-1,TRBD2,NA,TGTGCCAGCAGCTTCGTAAGGAGCGGGAGAGGGTACAATGAGCAGTTCTTC,CASSFVRSGRGYNEQFF
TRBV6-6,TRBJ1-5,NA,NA,TGTGCCAGCAGCCACCCAGGGCCCAATCAGCCCCAGCATTTT,CASSHPGPNQPQHF
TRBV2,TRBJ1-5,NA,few,TGTGCCAGCAGTGAGTCGGGACGCAATCAGCCCCAGCATTTT,CASSESGRNQPQHF
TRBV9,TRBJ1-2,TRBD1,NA,TGTGCCAGCAGCTTTGACAGGGGCTATGGCTACACCTTC,CASSFDRGYGYTF
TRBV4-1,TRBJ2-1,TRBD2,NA,TGCGCCAGCAGCCAAGTGGCGGCGGGAGGGGTGAATGAGCAGTTCTTC,CASSQVAAGGVNEQFF
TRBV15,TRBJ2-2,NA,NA,TGTGCCACCACCAAGGCGGCGAACACCGGGGAGCTGTTTTTT,CATTKAANTGELFF
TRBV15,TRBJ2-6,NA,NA,TGTGCCACCAGCAGAGCGCCCGACGGGGTCAACGTCCTGACTTTC,CATSRAPDGVNVLTF
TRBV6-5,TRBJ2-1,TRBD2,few,TGTGCCAGCAGTTACGCCAGCGGGGACAATGAGCAGTTCTTC,CASSYASGDNEQFF
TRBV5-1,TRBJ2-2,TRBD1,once,TGCGCCAGCAGCACCGATCCACAGGGGGCCGGGACCGGGGAGCTGTTTTTT,CASSTDPQGAGTGELFF
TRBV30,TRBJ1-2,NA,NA,TGTGCCTGGAGTGTAAACTATGGCTACACCTTC,CAWSVNYGYTF
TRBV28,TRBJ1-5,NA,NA,TGTGCCAGCAGTGTCGGGTTCCACTCCCCTGGGCCCCAGCATTTT,CASSVGFHSPGPQHF
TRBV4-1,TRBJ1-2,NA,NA,TGCGCCAGCAGCCAAGATGAAGAGGGTACCTATGGCTACACCTTC,CASSQDEEGTYGYTF
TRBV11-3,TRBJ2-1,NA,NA,TGTGCCAGCAGTTCCTACGCTAACCAGTTCTTC,CASSSYANQFF
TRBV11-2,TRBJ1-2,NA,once,TGTGCCAGCAGGCAATTGGACGGCTATGGCTACACCTTC,CASRQLDGYGYTF
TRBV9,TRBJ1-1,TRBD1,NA,TGTGCCAGCAGGGGACAGGCGAACACTGAAGCTTTCTTT,CASRGQANTEAFF
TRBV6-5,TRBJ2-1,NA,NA,TGTGCCAGCAGTTCTAGCACCTACAATGAGCAGTTCTTC,CASSSSTYNEQFF
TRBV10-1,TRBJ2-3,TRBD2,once,TGCGCCAGCAGTCCAAGCGGGAGACGAGATACGCAGTATTTT,CASSPSGRRDTQYF
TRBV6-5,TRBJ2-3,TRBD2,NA,TGTGCCAGCAGTAGACTAGCGGGAGCCACAGATACGCAGTATTTT,CASSRLAGATDTQYF
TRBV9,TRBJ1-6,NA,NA,TGTGCCAGCAGCCCCAGGAGCAGGGCCGAAAATTCACCCCTCCACTTT,CASSPRSRAENSPLHF
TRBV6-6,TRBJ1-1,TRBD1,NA,TGTGCCAGCAGACCTGGACAGGGGGCGACGAACACTGAAGCTTTCTTT,CASRPGQGATNTEAFF
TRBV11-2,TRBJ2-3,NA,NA,TGTGCCAGCAGCTTAGTTAGCGGACGTAGCACAGATACGCAGTATTTT,CASSLVSGRSTDTQYF
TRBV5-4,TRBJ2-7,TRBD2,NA,TGTGCCAGCAGCGCTTCTAGCGGAAGCTCCTACGAGCAGTACTTC,CASSASSGSSYEQYF
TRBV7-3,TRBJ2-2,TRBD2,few,TGTGCCAGCAGTTTCGGGGGACTAGCGGGCACTGGGGCCGGGGAGCTGTTTTTT,CASSFGGLAGTGAGELFF
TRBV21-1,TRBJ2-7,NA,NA,TGTGCCAGCAGCAAAGACAAAGGGATCGCTTACTACGAGCAGTACTTC,CASSKDKGIAYYEQYF
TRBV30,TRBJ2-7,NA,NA,TGTGCCTGGAGTGCGAACTACGAGCAGTACTTC,CAWSANYEQYF
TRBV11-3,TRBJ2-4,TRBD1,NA,TGTGCCAGCAGCTTAGAGACAGGGCTGGCCAAAAACATTCAGTACTTC,CASSLETGLAKNIQYF
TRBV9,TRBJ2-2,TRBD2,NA,TGTGCCAGCAGCGTAGCTGGACTAGCGGCTATAAACACCGGGGAGCTGTTTTTT,CASSVAGLAAINTGELFF
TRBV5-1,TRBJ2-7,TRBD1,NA,TGCGCCAGCAGCCCACGGACAGGGAGCTACGAGCAGTACTTC,CASSPRTGSYEQYF
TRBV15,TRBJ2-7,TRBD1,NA,TGTGCCACCAGCAGAGGTTGGACAGGGGGGTCTTACGAGCAGTACTTC,CATSRGWTGGSYEQYF
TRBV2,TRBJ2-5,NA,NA,TGTGCCAGCGGGAAATTCGGTAGCAGGGGTGAGACCCAGTACTTC,CASGKFGSRGETQYF
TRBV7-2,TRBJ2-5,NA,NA,TGTGCCAGCAGCTTAAGTCCGACCCTTTGGGAGACCCAGTACTTC,CASSLSPTLWETQYF
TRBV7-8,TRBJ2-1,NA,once,TGTGCCAGCAGCTTAGTCTCTCGCGGGGCCGTTTACAATGAGCAGTTCTTC,CASSLVSRGAVYNEQFF
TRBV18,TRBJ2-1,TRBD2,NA,TGTGCCAGCTCACCACCCTCGGGAGGCAATGAGCAGTTCTTC,CASSPPSGGNEQFF
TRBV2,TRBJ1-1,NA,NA,TGTGCCAGCAGTCGGGGGACAACCAACACTGAAGCTTTCTTT,CASSRGTTNTEAFF
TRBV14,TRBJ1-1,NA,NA,TGTGCCAGCAGCCAACAGACGAGGGGTACTGAAGCTTTCTTT,CASSQQTRGTEAFF
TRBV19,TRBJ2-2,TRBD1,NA,TGTGCCAGTAGATCCGGACAGGGGGCCACCGGGGAGCTGTTTTTT,CASRSGQGATGELFF
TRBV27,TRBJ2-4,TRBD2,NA,TGTGCCAGCAGTTACCCGGGCGGGGGGGCGCGGGACATTCAGTACTTC,CASSYPGGGARDIQYF
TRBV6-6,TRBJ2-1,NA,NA,TGTGCCAGCAGCCCGGGCGATGAGCAGTTCTTC,CASSPGDEQFF
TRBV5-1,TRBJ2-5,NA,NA,TGCGCCAGCAAGCAGGGGCAAGAGACCCAGTACTTC,CASKQGQETQYF